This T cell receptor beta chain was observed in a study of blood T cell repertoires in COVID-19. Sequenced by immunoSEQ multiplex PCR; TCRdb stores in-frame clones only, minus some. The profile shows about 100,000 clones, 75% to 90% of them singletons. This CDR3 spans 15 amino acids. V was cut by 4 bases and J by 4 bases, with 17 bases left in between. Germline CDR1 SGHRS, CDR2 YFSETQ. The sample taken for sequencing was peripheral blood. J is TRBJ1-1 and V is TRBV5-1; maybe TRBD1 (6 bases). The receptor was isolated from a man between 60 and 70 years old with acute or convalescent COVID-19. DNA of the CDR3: TGCGCCAGCAGCCAAGTAGGGGGGGCTTCCACTGAAGCTTTCTTT. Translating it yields CASSQVGGASTEAFF. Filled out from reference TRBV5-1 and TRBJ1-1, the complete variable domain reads KAGVTQTPRYLIKTRGQQVTLSCSPISGHRSVSWYQQTPGQGLQFLFEYFSETQRNKGNFPGRFSGRQFSNSRSEMNVSTLELGDSALYLCASSQVGGASTEAFFGQGTRLTVV.